The 17 T cell receptor beta chains in this list originate from one sample, sequenced in a study of OX40 agonist ivuxolimab in advanced cancers. Profiled with immunoSEQ multiplex PCR; TCRdb holds only in-frame clones, not every one. In the table there are fewer than 10,000 clones, around 70% of which are singletons. This sample comprised CD4+ or CD8+ T cells sorted from blood, obtained in a trial of the OX40 agonist ivuxolimab. These receptors came from an adult with an advanced solid tumor such as melanoma, head and neck, liver or kidney cancer.

The rearrangement links TRBV27 to TRBJ2-3; a weak D match, TRBD2 (6 bases). Germline CDR1 MNHEY, CDR2 SMNVEV (reference sequence). The CDR3 runs to 19 residues. Between the trimmed V and J ends, which lost 11 bases and 4 bases, there was a span of 34 bases. The CDR3 DNA reads TGTGCCGCCATTCCGATAGGGTCAGGGAGGACCAGCGTACCAGATACGCAGTATTTT. Protein product: CAAIPIGSGRTSVPDTQYF.

J is TRBJ2-6 and V is TRBV8-2; the table's D gene call, TRBD1, was not cross checked with the DNA. TRBV8-2 is a pseudogene. This CDR3 is 16 amino acids long. In DNA, the CDR3 is TGTGGCACTTCACACATAACACAAAGTCGGGCCAACGTCCTGACTTTC. Amino acid sequence: CGTSHITQSRANVLTF.

The rearrangement uses TRBV4-1 and TRBJ2-7; TRBD1 agrees at 9 bases. V shed 1 base, J shed 4 bases, and the junction held 5 bases outside the gene matches. There are 15 residues in the CDR3. Per germline, CDR1 MGHRA and CDR2 YSYEKL. CDR3 sequence: CASSQADRGGYEQYF. The DNA for the CDR3 is TGCGCCAGCAGCCAAGCGGACAGGGGAGGGTACGAGCAGTACTTC.

The gene calls are TRBV4-3 and TRBJ2-2; tentatively, D is TRBD1 (6 bases). Germline-derived CDR1 and CDR2 are LGHNA and YSLEER. Trimming removed 4 bases from V and 0 bases from J, with 15 bases in between. CDR3 length: 17 residues. In DNA form, the CDR3 reads TGCGCCAGCAGCCCAGAGCGGACAGCCACGAACACCGGGGAGCTGTTTTTT. This gives the protein CASSPERTATNTGELFF.

This clone has only a few counts. The chain carries TRBV28 and TRBJ2-7; D is uncertain. This CDR3 comprises 11 residues. Trimming removed 5 bases at V and 3 bases at J, with 5 bases between. In germline, CDR1 is MDHEN, CDR2 SYDVKM. CDR3 bases: TGTGCCAGCAGTGAAGTCTACGAGCAGTACTTC. It codes for CASSEVYEQYF.

This chain connects TRBV19 to TRBJ2-7; D possibly corresponds to TRBD1 (5 bases). The CDR3 is made up of 15 amino acids. V lost 1 base and J lost 1, with 11 bases in between. Germline CDR1 reads LNHDA; CDR2 reads SQIVND (reference sequence). DNA of the CDR3: TGTGCCAGTAGTATAGCCCTGACAGTTTCCTACGAGCAGTACTTC. Its translation is CASSIALTVSYEQYF. The entire variable domain, with the rest obtained from reference TRBV19 and TRBJ2-7, is as follows: DGGITQSPKYLFRKEGQNVTLSCEQNLNHDAMYWYRQDPGQGLRLIYYSQIVNDFQKGDIAEGYSVSREKKESFPLTVTSAQKNPTAFYLCASSIALTVSYEQYFGPGTRLTVT.

This clone was observed a few times. V usage is TRBV9 and J usage is TRBJ2-5, with TRBD2 as a possible D gene (6 bases). Per germline, CDR1 SGDLS and CDR2 YYNGEE. With 1 base removed from V and 3 bases from J, the gap between germline ends came to 16 bases. This CDR3 comprises 16 residues. As DNA, the CDR3 is TGTGCCAGCAGCGTAAAGCCAGCAGCGGGCGAAGAGACCCAGTACTTC. The encoded protein is CASSVKPAAGEETQYF.

This clone appeared once. J is TRBJ2-6 and V is TRBV9; D not certain. Per germline, CDR1 SGDLS and CDR2 YYNGEE. Trimming pared 4 bases from V and 4 bases from J, leaving 12 bases between. The CDR3 is 15 residues long. CDR3: CASSFGQQGANVLTF. CDR3 sequence (DNA): TGTGCCAGCAGCTTTGGCCAGCAAGGGGCCAACGTCCTGACTTTC. Together with reference TRBV9 and TRBJ2-6, the CDR3 gives the full variable domain: DSGVTQTPKHLITATGQRVTLRCSPRSGDLSVYWYQQSLDQGLQFLIQYYNGEERAKGNILERFSAQQFPDLHSELNLSSLELGDSALYFCASSFGQQGANVLTFGAGSRLTVL.

The gene calls are TRBV7-9 and TRBJ2-1; D not certain. The length of the CDR3 is 15 residues. V dropped 2 bases and J dropped 0 bases, with 8 bases sitting between them. Looked up from germline, CDR1 is SEHNR and CDR2 is FQNEAQ (reference sequence). CDR3 nucleotides: TGTGCCAGCAGCTTAAGAGAGGACTCCTACAATGAGCAGTTCTTC. This gives the protein CASSLREDSYNEQFF.

The chain is built from TRBV7-8 and TRBJ1-2; D gene unclear. The CDR3 extends over 15 amino acids. CDR1 SGHVS and CDR2 FQNEAQ come from the germline V gene. Trimming pared 5 bases from V and 3 bases from J, leaving 16 bases between. In DNA form, the CDR3 reads TGTGCCAGCAGCGTAAGGGCCTTAGGAGACTATGGCTACACCTTC. Translation: CASSVRALGDYGYTF.

The chain links TRBV10-2 to TRBJ1-1, with D unresolved. Germline V lookup: CDR1 WSHSY, CDR2 SAAADI. V lost 0 bases and J 0 bases, leaving 5 bases between the germline ends. CDR3 length: 14 residues. CDR3 DNA sequence: TGCGCCAGCAGTGAGTCGACCATGAACACTGAAGCTTTCTTT. Translated, it gives CASSESTMNTEAFF.

As DNA, the CDR3 is TGTGCCACCGGAAAGGGGGTTAGCTCCTACAATGAGCAGTTCTTC. This translates into CATGKGVSSYNEQFF. The chain joins TRBV15 to TRBJ2-1, with D possibly matching TRBD1 (6 bases). In germline, CDR1 is LNHNV, CDR2 YYDKDF (reference sequence). This CDR3 has 15 amino acids. Trimming pared 8 bases from V and 0 bases from J, leaving 14 bases between.

Judged by abundance, this clone is large (0.1 to 1%). This chain joins TRBV6-5 and TRBJ1-1; D is uncertain. Germline loops: CDR1 MNHEY, CDR2 SVGAGI. Trimming left V 2 bases short and J 4 bases short, with 8 bases between. There are 13 residues in the CDR3. This chain's CDR3 is CASSYLGGTEAFF. CDR3 DNA: TGTGCCAGCAGTTACCTGGGAGGCACTGAAGCTTTCTTT.

This clone appeared a single time. V and J are TRBV5-6 and TRBJ2-3; TRBD1 matches at 7 bases. CDR1 is SGHDT, CDR2 YYEEEE, per germline. Trimming cost V 4 bases and J 2 bases; bases outside gene matches: 13. CDR3 length: 17 residues. The CDR3 nucleotides read TGTGCCAGCAGCGTCCGAACCGGGACAGCCTTCACAGATACGCAGTATTTT. It yields the protein CASSVRTGTAFTDTQYF. Full variable domain (remainder filled in from reference TRBV5-6 and TRBJ2-3): DAGVTQSPTHLIKTRGQQVTLRCSPKSGHDTVSWYQQALGQGPQFIFQYYEEEERQRGNFPDRFSGHQFPNYSSELNVNALLLGDSALYLCASSVRTGTAFTDTQYFGPGTRLTVL.

The gene calls are TRBV5-4 and TRBJ2-7, with TRBD2 matching over 8 bases. Germline trimming cut 2 bases from V and 4 bases from J; bases unmatched to any gene: 5. The CDR3 spans 14 residues. Germline V lookup: CDR1 SGHNT, CDR2 YYREEE (reference sequence). CDR3: CASSFAGGRYEQYF. The CDR3, as DNA: TGTGCCAGCAGCTTCGCGGGGGGCCGATACGAGCAGTACTTC.

The chain couples TRBV9 to TRBJ1-2; TRBD1 aligns across 7 bases. The CDR3 is made up of 16 amino acids. CDR1 and CDR2 (germline): SGDLS, YYNGEE. The J segment lost 6 bases and the V segment lost 3 bases, leaving 14 bases of the junction unmatched. CDR3 sequence: CASSGPRQGPQHGYTF. The CDR3 DNA sequence: TGTGCCAGCAGCGGACCTCGACAGGGCCCCCAGCATGGCTACACCTTC.

This clone is a singleton in its sample. This sequence joins TRBV7-6 and TRBJ1-2, with D possibly matching TRBD1 (5 bases). This CDR3 has 16 amino acids. Germline CDR1 and CDR2: SGHVS and FNYEAQ. With 1 base removed from V and 5 bases from J, the gap between germline ends came to 17 bases. The CDR3 here is CASSLEFGGSGYGYTF. The CDR3 bases are TGTGCCAGCAGCTTAGAGTTTGGGGGTTCCGGATATGGCTACACCTTC.